These 27 T cell receptor beta chains were sequenced from one sample in a study of cytomegalovirus exposure and HLA in healthy donors. Vbeta (60) and Jbeta (13) primers were used in the PCR. TCRdb's copy holds only in-frame clones and misses some; the assay was immunoSEQ multiplex PCR. The repertoire consists of around 100,000 clones, with approximately 78% occurring once and the leading ten covering under 5%. Source material: PBMCs. These receptor sequences come from a male donor in good health and CMV-seropositive.

This sequence joins TRBV10-3 and TRBJ2-7, with 8 nucleotides matching TRBD2. This CDR3 is built from 14 residues. The V and J ends lost 6 bases and 2 bases, in that order; junction bases with no gene match: 6. Per the germline V gene, CDR1 is ENHRY and CDR2 is SYGVKD. CDR3: CAIRDGGGAYEQYF. In DNA, the CDR3 is TGTGCCATCAGGGACGGGGGGGGAGCCTACGAGCAGTACTTC.

This clone has more than one count but fewer than ten. The chain recombines TRBV21-1 with TRBJ1-3; the tabulated D call, TRBD1, remains unverified against the DNA. TRBV21-1 is listed as a pseudogene. CDR3 length equals 16 residues. The CDR3 DNA follows: TGTGCCAGCAGCAGCCCTCAGGGGGCATTGGGAAACACCATATATTTT. This translates into CASSSPQGALGNTIYF.

The rearrangement links TRBV19 to TRBJ2-7; D perhaps matches TRBD2 (6 bases). Trimming stripped 8 bases from V and 9 bases from J, with 11 bases between. CDR3 length: 10 residues. The germline V gene encodes CDR1 LNHDA and CDR2 SQIVND (reference sequence). The CDR3 DNA reads as TGTGCCAGTTCTCGGGGGAGGCAGTACTTC. Residues: CASSRGRQYF. Full variable domain (rest looked up from reference TRBV19 and TRBJ2-7): DGGITQSPKYLFRKEGQNVTLSCEQNLNHDAMYWYRQDPGQGLRLIYYSQIVNDFQKGDIAEGYSVSREKKESFPLTVTSAQKNPTAFYLCASSRGRQYFGPGTRLTVT.

V is TRBV2 and J is TRBJ1-5; 11 bases are shared with TRBD1. The V gene end was trimmed by 5 bases and the J gene end by 4 bases; junction bases not matched to a gene: 4. CDR3 length equals 15 residues. Germline lookup yields CDR1 SNHLY and CDR2 FYNNEI. The CDR3 sequence: CASSPDRGRNQPQHF. Written as DNA, the CDR3 is TGTGCCAGCAGTCCGGACAGGGGGCGAAATCAGCCCCAGCATTTT.

This clone has a single count. This chain uses TRBV29-1 with TRBJ1-5; 10 nucleotides agree with TRBD1. Unmatched junction bases numbered 1, after V lost 0 bases and J lost 2 bases. CDR1 is SQVTM, CDR2 ANQGSEA, per germline. The CDR3 spans 15 residues. The CDR3 DNA reads TGCAGCGTTGAAGAGGGGACAGGGGGCAATCAGCCCCAGCATTTT. Translated: CSVEEGTGGNQPQHF.

The chain carries TRBV28 and TRBJ1-2; D not resolved. The CDR3 totals 15 residues. The germline V gene encodes CDR1 MDHEN and CDR2 SYDVKM. Between the trimmed V and J ends, which lost 2 bases and 6 bases, there was a span of 16 bases. In nucleotides, the CDR3 is TGTGCCAGCAGTTTAGTTGGGCCAGGTGGTGATGGCTACACCTTC. This gives the protein CASSLVGPGGDGYTF.

This chain joins TRBV25-1 and TRBJ2-5, with 8 bases that match TRBD2. V gave up 4 bases and J gave up 4 bases; unmatched junction bases: 8. The CDR3 has 15 residues. Looked up from germline, CDR1 is MGHDK and CDR2 is SYGVNS. The DNA of the CDR3 is TGTGCCAGCAGTGCCGGGACTAGAATTACAGAGACCCAGTACTTC. It translates to CASSAGTRITETQYF. The variable domain in full, with the rest retrieved from reference TRBV25-1 and TRBJ2-5, is EADIYQTPRYLVIGTGKKITLECSQTMGHDKMYWYQQDPGMELHLIHYSYGVNSTEKGDLSSESTVSRIRTEHFPLTLESARPSHTSQYLCASSAGTRITETQYFGPGTRLLVL.

There are a few counts of this clone. V is TRBV5-8 and J is TRBJ2-7, with a weak D call TRBD2 (5 bases). Germline V gives CDR1 SGHTS, CDR2 YDEGEE. The CDR3 spans 13 residues. Trimming pared 2 bases from V and 0 bases from J, leaving 6 bases between. The CDR3 coding sequence is TGTGCCAGCAGCTTACGGGACTCCTACGAGCAGTACTTC. Amino acid sequence: CASSLRDSYEQYF.

The table lists this clone with a few counts. This chain uses TRBV28 with TRBJ2-4; D possibly corresponds to TRBD2 (5 bases). Germline loops: CDR1 MDHEN, CDR2 SYDVKM. With 6 bases removed from V and 0 bases from J, the gap between germline ends came to 12 bases. The CDR3 has 15 amino acids. The CDR3 coding sequence is TGTGCCAGCAGCGGAGGTTACCTAGCCAAAAACATTCAGTACTTC. It translates to CASSGGYLAKNIQYF.

The gene calls are TRBV19 and TRBJ2-7; 7 bases agree with TRBD1. CDR3 length equals 13 residues. Losses at the gene ends were 4 bases for V and 4 bases for J; bases not matched to a gene: 4. CDR1 LNHDA and CDR2 SQIVND come from the germline V gene (reference sequence). DNA of the CDR3: TGTGCCAGTAGTACTGGACAGGATTACGAGCAGTACTTC. Encoded protein: CASSTGQDYEQYF.

V usage is TRBV5-4 and J usage is TRBJ2-2; 7 bases line up with TRBD1. The germline CDR1 and CDR2 sequences are SGHNT and YYREEE (reference sequence). Losses at the gene ends were 4 bases for V and 0 bases for J; bases not matched to a gene: 15. The CDR3 runs to 19 residues. CDR3 in amino acids: CASSPRGIGASSNTGELFF. The CDR3 DNA reads as TGTGCCAGCAGCCCCAGGGGGATAGGGGCTTCTTCGAACACCGGGGAGCTGTTTTTT. Drawing the rest from reference TRBV5-4 and TRBJ2-2, the complete variable domain is ETGVTQSPTHLIKTRGQQVTLRCSSQSGHNTVSWYQQALGQGPQFIFQYYREEENGRGNFPPRFSGLQFPNYSSELNVNALELDDSALYLCASSPRGIGASSNTGELFFGEGSRLTVL.

V and J are TRBV10-3 and TRBJ2-1; perhaps TRBD2 as D (5 bases). Germline V gene sequence: CDR1 ENHRY, CDR2 SYGVKD. Trimming removed 3 bases from V and 3 bases from J, with 15 bases in between. The CDR3 extends over 16 amino acids. The CDR3 here is CAISDPEGAFYNEQFF. CDR3 DNA: TGTGCCATCAGTGACCCCGAGGGAGCCTTCTACAATGAGCAGTTCTTC.

This clone was counted once. The chain combines TRBV10-1 with TRBJ2-1, with 8 bases lining up with TRBD1. Per the germline V gene, CDR1 is WNHNN and CDR2 is SYGVQD (reference sequence). J lost 5 bases, V lost 3 bases, and 9 bases had no gene match. The CDR3 is 16 amino acids. The CDR3 protein is CASSDPPGGNDNEQFF. In DNA, the CDR3 is TGCGCCAGCAGTGACCCTCCAGGGGGCAACGACAATGAGCAGTTCTTC.

The chain is built from TRBV28 and TRBJ1-1; TRBD1 is a possible D gene (5 bases). Trimming cost V 4 bases and J 1 base, with 13 bases left between them. CDR1 is MDHEN, CDR2 SYDVKM, per germline. This CDR3 has 15 amino acids. The CDR3 spells CASSSGGGRNTEAFF. CDR3 bases: TGTGCCAGCAGTTCTGGGGGGGGTCGGAACACTGAAGCTTTCTTT.

The V gene is TRBV29-1, the J gene TRBJ2-5; 10 nucleotides agree with TRBD1. CDR1 is SQVTM and CDR2 is ANQGSEA in the germline V gene. This CDR3 is 12 amino acids long. The CDR3 DNA sequence: TGCACAACGACAGGGGGCAAAGAGACCCAGTACTTC. This translates into CTTTGGKETQYF.

The chain employs TRBV19 and TRBJ2-4; TRBD1 might be the D (5 bases). CDR1 LNHDA and CDR2 SQIVND come from the germline V gene (reference sequence). The CDR3 sequence is 13 residues long. Deletions cut 5 bases from V and 9 bases from J, with 14 bases between. The CDR3 coding sequence is TGTGCCAGTAGTGGTCAGGGCGTGGGCATTCAGTACTTC. Protein: CASSGQGVGIQYF.

V and J are TRBV7-9 and TRBJ2-7; D remains unclear. This CDR3 is built from 14 residues. CDR1 and CDR2 from the germline V gene are SEHNR and FQNEAQ (reference sequence). V gave up 5 bases and J gave up 6 bases, with 17 bases separating them. The CDR3 reads CASSARGRPGEQYF. The CDR3 DNA reads TGTGCCAGCAGCGCCCGTGGTAGACCAGGCGAGCAGTACTTC.

V gene TRBV2 combines with J gene TRBJ1-1; no clear D. CDR1 and CDR2 (germline): SNHLY, FYNNEI. V was clipped by 6 bases and J by 0 bases, with 8 bases between them. CDR3 length equals 13 residues. CDR3 in DNA: TGTGCCAGCAGCACGGGGATGAACACTGAAGCTTTCTTT. Translated: CASSTGMNTEAFF.

V and J are TRBV29-1 and TRBJ2-7; TRBD1 is a possible D gene (5 bases). V dropped 1 base and J dropped 3 bases, with 10 bases sitting between them. The CDR3 sequence is 13 residues long. Germline V gene sequence: CDR1 SQVTM, CDR2 ANQGSEA. The CDR3 DNA reads as TGCAGCGTTGAAGTAGGAAGGGGCTACGAGCAGTACTTC. Its protein is CSVEVGRGYEQYF.

V gene TRBV27 combines with J gene TRBJ2-7; maybe TRBD1 (5 bases). Trimming removed 3 bases at V and 1 base at J, with 13 bases between. The V gene's germline CDR1 is MNHEY and CDR2 SMNVEV (reference sequence). The CDR3 loop spans 15 amino acids. CDR3 loop: CASSFSPGSSYEQYF. CDR3 DNA sequence: TGTGCCAGCAGTTTTAGTCCAGGGTCATCCTACGAGCAGTACTTC.

The genes are TRBV27 and TRBJ2-1; tentative D call: TRBD2 (6 bases). The length of the CDR3 is 15 residues. In germline, CDR1 is MNHEY, CDR2 SMNVEV (reference sequence). Trimming removed 3 bases at V and 0 bases at J, with 9 bases between. The CDR3 protein is CASSFTSPSYNEQFF. The CDR3 nucleotides are TGTGCCAGCAGTTTCACTAGCCCCTCCTACAATGAGCAGTTCTTC.

This rearrangement joins TRBV11-1 to TRBJ2-1; D gene ambiguous. Germline V gives CDR1 SGHAT, CDR2 FQDESV (reference sequence). The V gene lost 4 bases and the J gene lost 1 base, with 11 bases spanning the gap. The CDR3 runs 15 residues. CDR3 loop: CASSSEVGSYNEQFF. CDR3 nucleotide sequence: TGTGCCAGCAGCTCAGAGGTCGGGTCCTACAATGAGCAGTTCTTC.

The J gene is TRBJ2-3, the V gene TRBV30; weak D call: TRBD2 (6 bases). This CDR3 contains 15 residues. Trimming removed 2 bases from V and 0 bases from J, with 12 bases in between. Germline values: CDR1 GTSNPN, CDR2 SVGIG (reference sequence). The CDR3 region is CAWSLAAISTDTQYF. The CDR3 DNA sequence: TGTGCCTGGAGTTTAGCGGCAATTAGCACAGATACGCAGTATTTT.

This chain's CDR3 is CASSSGTSGGIQYF. The CDR3 DNA reads TGTGCCAGCAGCTCCGGGACTAGCGGCGGGATTCAGTACTTC. This chain connects TRBV5-8 to TRBJ2-4, with 11 bases that match TRBD2. The CDR3 is made up of 14 amino acids. V shed 3 bases, J shed 10 bases, and the junction held 6 bases outside the gene matches. Germline CDR1 and CDR2: SGHTS and YDEGEE. Together with reference TRBV5-8 and TRBJ2-4, the CDR3 gives the full variable domain: EAGVTQSPTHLIKTRGQQATLRCSPISGHTSVYWYQQALGLGLQFLLWYDEGEERNRGNFPPRFSGRQFPNYSSELNVNALELEDSALYLCASSSGTSGGIQYFGAGTRLSVL.

This clone was seen only a few times. Other nucleotide sequences from this sample produce the same CDR3. The CDR3: CASSSGTHEQYF. In nucleotides, the CDR3 is TGTGCCAGTTCTAGCGGGACTCACGAGCAGTACTTC. V usage is TRBV19 and J usage is TRBJ2-7, with 9 bases fitting TRBD2. V shed 8 bases, J shed 5 bases, and the junction held 4 bases outside the gene matches. CDR3 length: 12 amino acids. The germline V gene encodes CDR1 LNHDA and CDR2 SQIVND (reference sequence). Combining the CDR3 with reference TRBV19 and TRBJ2-7 gives the whole variable domain DGGITQSPKYLFRKEGQNVTLSCEQNLNHDAMYWYRQDPGQGLRLIYYSQIVNDFQKGDIAEGYSVSREKKESFPLTVTSAQKNPTAFYLCASSSGTHEQYFGPGTRLTVT.

This clone has a handful of counts. The chain couples TRBV30 to TRBJ1-2; a possible D gene is TRBD1 (6 bases). The germline V gene has CDR1 GTSNPN and CDR2 SVGIG (reference sequence). The CDR3 has 11 residues. The V and J ends lost 5 bases and 8 bases respectively, with 12 bases between them. CDR3 sequence: CAWEAGAGYTF. The CDR3 DNA sequence: TGTGCCTGGGAGGCGGGGGCGGGCTACACCTTC.

This chain uses TRBV5-1 with TRBJ2-1, with a tentative D call TRBD2 (6 bases). This CDR3 contains 16 residues. V was pared by 4 bases and J by 0 bases, with 14 bases between. Germline CDR1 reads SGHRS; CDR2 reads YFSETQ. The DNA of the CDR3 is TGCGCCAGCAGCCCCGAACCCGGGAGCTCCTACAATGAGCAGTTCTTC. Its translation is CASSPEPGSSYNEQFF.